This TCR beta chain was recorded in a study of blood T cell repertoires in COVID-19. Note on this clone: The germline gene is not matched at one end of the junction; a read error may be the cause.

Per the authors' pipeline: Cell counts per sample came from amplifying reference gene primers. TCRdb's table, derived via immunoSEQ multiplex PCR, lists solely in-frame clones and lacks some. V, J and clone size were drawn from that table, and D and trimming were deduced from the DNA. The sample holds 410,000 or so clones, 75% to 90% seen once. The specimen was peripheral blood. This clonotype was sampled from a middle-aged woman with COVID-19, enrolled during active disease.

The CDR3 DNA follows: TGTGCCAGCAGATTGGGGGACAGGTTCAACCCCCAGCATTTT. It codes for CASRLGDRFNPQHF. The chain employs TRBV5-5 and TRBJ1-5, with 8 bases lining up with TRBD1. The CDR3 is 14 residues long. Germline V gene sequence: CDR1 SGHKS, CDR2 YYEKEE (reference sequence).